The T cell receptor beta chain described here comes from a study of cytomegalovirus exposure and HLA in healthy donors. CDR3 size: 13 residues. Germline V gene data show CDR1 as SQVTM and CDR2 as ANQGSEA. V lost 4 bases and J 0 bases, leaving 10 bases between the germline ends. Use of 60 Vbeta and 13 Jbeta primers characterized the PCR. Clones were read by immunoSEQ multiplex PCR, and TCRdb kept only the in-frame ones, dropping some. The sample yields about 160,000 clones, 75% seen once. This receptor was identified in a female donor in good health and CMV-seronegative. The sequenced sample consisted of PBMCs. The chain recombines TRBV29-1 with TRBJ2-7; D remains unclear. The CDR3 nucleotides are TGCAGCGTTGCACGCTTCAGCTCCTACGAGCAGTACTTC. Amino acid sequence: CSVARFSSYEQYF.